Sequencing of this T cell receptor beta chain was carried out in a study of blood T cell repertoires in COVID-19 (TCRdb year 2020). In terms of the full investigation: Samples covering the acute and convalescent phases of COVID-19 were provided by collaborators in the United States, Italy and Spain. The material from the prospective study consisted of cDNA or gDNA derived from T cells, B-cell-depleted T cells, or PBMCs. The dataset comprised deeply sampled blood TCRbeta repertoires from subjects exposed to, actively infected with, or recovered from COVID-19. A freely available public database, intended as a resource for researchers studying the immune response to SARS-CoV-2, is where the repertoires were released. The samples were drawn from the first 160 participants of the ongoing ImmuneRACE study and from 1,254 subjects provided by 6 global collaborators. Nearly every sample came with metadata listing a de-identified subject ID, COVID-19 status, age in years and sex. Where available, HLA class I and class II types were taken from metadata supplied by the sample provider and were not determined by assay-based typing.

The paper as a whole reports these results and caveats: The quantity of clinical and demographic metadata differed by source and by participant and was supplied without curation.

Including cysteine and phenylalanine, the CDR3 has 13 amino acids. Only the CDR3 DNA stays, 39 bases, in frame from base 1. V was cut back by 3 bases and J by 8 bases, leaving a gap of 10 bases between them. Points on this clone: Its antigen specificity is not known. Base qualities are not recorded, but no much larger clone differs from it by a single base.

Whole blood was collected in K2EDTA tubes by collaborating institutions according to the institutions' own protocols. Collaborator samples were shipped for TCRbeta analysis as frozen whole blood, isolated PBMCs, or DNA extracted from either sample type. The immunoSEQ Assay, a bias-controlled multiplex PCR, was used to amplify TCRbeta CDR3 regions from genomic DNA. The paper's data handling went like this. Within the assay, amplification of reference gene primers was used to estimate how many nucleated cells each sample contained. To quantify the absolute abundance of each unique TCRbeta CDR3 rearrangement, sequence reads were collapsed and filtered. Productive Simpson clonality was computed per sample as the square root of Simpson's diversity index over productive rearrangements. Sourced from immuneACCESS, this table was stored by TCRdb with only in-frame sequences that have V and J called. A share of the clones is absent; for the studies checked, an unresolved V gene accounts for under half, and the remainder has no known explanation. Clone size and V and J calls were adopted from that table, with D and trimming inferred from the DNA. This sample is represented by about 180,000 clones; roughly 85% of them were singletons. The ten largest clones capture approximately 27% of the sample.

Source material: peripheral blood. The V gene is TRBV12-3 or TRBV12-4 and the J gene is TRBJ1-4; the D gene lacks a confident call. The TCR sequence derives from a woman in her seventies with acute or convalescent COVID-19. The CDR3 is CASSFFRGEKLFF. The nucleotide sequence reads TGTGCCAGCAGTTTCTTCCGCGGCGAAAAACTGTTTTTT.